There are a few counts of the clone carrying this T cell receptor (beta chain). Its specificity is unknown. These data originate in a study of identical twins. Study results and caveats: There is a chance that invariant MAIT and iNKT cells partially muddied zero-insertion analyses.

Trimming stripped 5 bases from V and 6 bases from J, with 17 bases between. The CDR3 is 14 residues long. CDR1 and CDR2 (germline): SGHRS, YFSETQ. TCRdb reanalysed the 5' RACE reads using MiXCR and keeps one entry per CDR3 protein. In the table there are around 1.7 million distinct CDR3 sequences, under 35% of which are singletons. The sequencing sample was made of cord blood. The V gene is TRBV5-1, the J gene TRBJ1-2; D gene ambiguous. This receptor was obtained from a newborn girl in good health. The CDR3 DNA reads TGCGCCAGCAGGGGTATCTCTGTCCCGGATGGCTACACCTTC. It yields the protein CASRGISVPDGYTF.